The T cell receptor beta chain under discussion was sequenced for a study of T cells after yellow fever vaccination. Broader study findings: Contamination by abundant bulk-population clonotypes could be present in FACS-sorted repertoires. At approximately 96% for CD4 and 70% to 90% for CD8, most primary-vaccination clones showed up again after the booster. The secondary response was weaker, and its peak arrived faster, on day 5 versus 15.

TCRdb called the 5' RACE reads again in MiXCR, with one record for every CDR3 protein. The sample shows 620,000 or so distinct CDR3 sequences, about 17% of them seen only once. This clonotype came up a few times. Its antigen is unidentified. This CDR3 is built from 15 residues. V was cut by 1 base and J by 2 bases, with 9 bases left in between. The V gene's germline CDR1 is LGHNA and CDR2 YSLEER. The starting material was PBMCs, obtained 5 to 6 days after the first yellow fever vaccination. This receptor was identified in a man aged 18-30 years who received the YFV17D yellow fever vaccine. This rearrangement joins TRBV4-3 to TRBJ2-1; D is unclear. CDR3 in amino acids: CASSQGAATYNEQFF. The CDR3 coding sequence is TGCGCCAGCAGCCAAGGGGCGGCTACCTACAATGAGCAGTTCTTC.